The 10 T cell receptor beta chains listed next were all sequenced from one sample in a study of blood T cell repertoires in COVID-19. The table came from immunoSEQ multiplex PCR; TCRdb's copy has only in-frame clones and leaves some out. The table has over 200,000 clones, about 83% seen once. The sample comprised peripheral blood. Every receptor here comes from a woman aged 25 to 39 with COVID-19, enrolled during active disease.

The V call is TRBV30, the J call TRBJ2-1, with D possibly matching TRBD1 (6 bases). The germline V and J ends were trimmed by 2 bases and 7 bases, with 15 bases remaining between them. This CDR3 spans 14 amino acids. In germline, CDR1 is GTSNPN, CDR2 SVGIG (reference sequence). The CDR3 DNA is TGTGCCTGGAGTCTAGGGGGATGGGGGAATGAGCAGTTCTTC. This codes for CAWSLGGWGNEQFF.

This sequence joins TRBV7-6 and TRBJ1-1; tentatively, D is TRBD1 (6 bases). The germline gives CDR1 SGHVS, CDR2 FNYEAQ. This CDR3 comprises 17 residues. V was trimmed by 1 base and J by 2 bases, leaving 17 bases between them. CDR3 sequence reads: CASSLVQGRLHNTEAFF. The CDR3 nucleotides are TGTGCCAGCAGCTTAGTCCAGGGGCGGCTTCACAACACTGAAGCTTTCTTT.

This CDR3 is CASSSDRGLIVAFF. In nucleotides, the CDR3 is TGTGCCAGTAGTTCCGACAGGGGGCTCATAGTAGCTTTCTTT. The chain joins TRBV19 to TRBJ1-1; 10 nucleotides agree with TRBD1. The germline gives CDR1 LNHDA, CDR2 SQIVND (reference sequence). J was trimmed by 10 bases and V by 5 bases; bases with no gene match: 10. CDR3 size: 14 residues.

V and J are TRBV10-3 and TRBJ1-2; TRBD1 agrees at 7 bases. From germline, CDR1 is ENHRY and CDR2 SYGVKD. The CDR3 is 14 residues long. J lost 3 bases, V lost 6 bases, and 7 bases had no gene match. This chain's CDR3 is CAIRRQGWDYGYTF. CDR3 sequence (DNA): TGTGCCATCAGGCGACAGGGATGGGACTATGGCTACACCTTC.

This clone was detected only a few times. The chain carries TRBV7-9 and TRBJ1-3, with TRBD1 matching over 9 bases. Losses at the gene ends were 6 bases for V and 4 bases for J; bases not matched to a gene: 7. Looked up from germline, CDR1 is SEHNR and CDR2 is FQNEAQ (reference sequence). This CDR3 contains 15 residues. The CDR3 is CASRTGTGSGNTIYF. CDR3 nucleotide sequence: TGTGCCAGCAGGACTGGGACAGGGTCCGGAAACACCATATATTTT.

Written as DNA, the CDR3 is TGTGCCAGCAGCTCCTCAGGGGTATATGGCTACACCTTC. Its translation is CASSSSGVYGYTF. This chain uses TRBV11-2 with TRBJ1-2; perhaps TRBD1 as D (6 bases). This CDR3 comprises 13 residues. Germline CDR1 is SGHAT and CDR2 is FQNNGV. V was cut by 4 bases and J by 5 bases, with 11 bases left in between.

The chain uses TRBV19 and TRBJ2-1; 10 nucleotides agree with TRBD2. The J segment lost 0 bases and the V segment lost 3 bases, leaving 8 bases of the junction unmatched. Germline CDR1 and CDR2: LNHDA and SQIVND (reference sequence). The CDR3 length is 18 residues. The CDR3 bases are TGTGCCAGTAGTATGGCTAGCGGGGGCTGGAGCTCCTACAATGAGCAGTTCTTC. It is translated as CASSMASGGWSSYNEQFF.

The chain recombines TRBV6-5 with TRBJ2-1; TRBD1 is a possible D gene (6 bases). V shed 6 bases and J shed 0 bases, with 12 bases lying between them. CDR3 size: 15 residues. From germline, CDR1 is MNHEY and CDR2 SVGAGI. The CDR3 is CASRKQGDSYNEQFF. The CDR3 DNA follows: TGTGCCAGCAGGAAACAGGGTGACTCCTACAATGAGCAGTTCTTC.

This clone was recorded a few times. J is TRBJ1-6 and V is TRBV19; 7 bases are shared with TRBD1. Germline values: CDR1 LNHDA, CDR2 SQIVND (reference sequence). Trimming took 6 bases from V and 7 from J; bases not matched to a gene: 9. This CDR3 is 15 amino acids long. CDR3 amino acids: CASRLDRAVNSPLHF. DNA for the CDR3: TGTGCCAGTAGACTAGACAGGGCGGTAAATTCACCCCTCCACTTT.

V is TRBV7-8 and J is TRBJ2-1; a weak D match, TRBD2 (6 bases). The V end was cut by 8 bases, the J end by 3 bases, with 17 bases between. CDR3 size: 15 residues. Germline V lookup: CDR1 SGHVS, CDR2 FQNEAQ. The CDR3 loop reads CASRRSSAVYNEQFF. CDR3 bases: TGTGCCAGCCGTAGGTCTAGCGCAGTCTACAATGAGCAGTTCTTC.